This is a list of T cell receptor beta chains from one sample in a study of blood T cell repertoires in COVID-19. Method: immunoSEQ multiplex PCR; TCRdb's copy keeps in-frame clones and lacks some. This sample carries 270,000 or so clones, about 87% of them seen once, and the ten largest clones take roughly 1.2%. The specimen sequenced was PBMCs or T cells enriched from blood (not recorded which). All receptors come from a woman in her 40s with acute COVID-19. Each CDR3 is given with its conserved first and last residue. A D gene is named only where the DNA matches it firmly.

v_call: TRBV5-1; d_call: -; j_call: TRBJ1-2; cdr3_nt: TGCGCCAGCAGCCCTTCCCCGGGGTACTATGGCTACACCTTC; cdr3_aa: CASSPSPGYYGYTF
v_call: TRBV7-9; d_call: TRBD1; j_call: TRBJ2-2; cdr3_nt: TGTGCCAGCAGCGCGACAGGGGTCACCGGGGAGCTGTTTTTT; cdr3_aa: CASSATGVTGELFF
v_call: TRBV28; d_call: -; j_call: TRBJ2-7; cdr3_nt: TGTGCCAGCGCGATTGACAGGCCTAACTACGAGCAGTACTTC; cdr3_aa: CASAIDRPNYEQYF
v_call: TRBV28; d_call: -; j_call: TRBJ1-4; cdr3_nt: TGTGCCAGCAGCCTGATCGGGGGAGGAGCTGAAAAACTGTTTTTT; cdr3_aa: CASSLIGGGAEKLFF
v_call: TRBV29-1; d_call: TRBD1; j_call: TRBJ1-1; cdr3_nt: TGCAGCGACACACAGGGGGGCATTGAAGCTTTCTTT; cdr3_aa: CSDTQGGIEAFF
v_call: TRBV24-1; d_call: TRBD1; j_call: TRBJ1-2; cdr3_nt: TGTGCCACCAGTGACCCACTTGGACAGGATGGCTACACCTTC; cdr3_aa: CATSDPLGQDGYTF
v_call: TRBV27; d_call: -; j_call: TRBJ1-1; cdr3_nt: TGTGCCAGCAGTTTAGTTAGCTCCGCTGAAGCTTTCTTT; cdr3_aa: CASSLVSSAEAFF
v_call: TRBV19; d_call: -; j_call: TRBJ1-2; cdr3_nt: TGTGCCAGTACCCCCGTGAGGGAGGACTATGGCTACACCTTC; cdr3_aa: CASTPVREDYGYTF
v_call: TRBV20-1; d_call: -; j_call: TRBJ2-1; cdr3_nt: TGCAGTGCTAGTTACACAGGGATCGAGCAGTTCTTC; cdr3_aa: CSASYTGIEQFF
v_call: TRBV9; d_call: TRBD1; j_call: TRBJ2-3; cdr3_nt: TGTGCCAGCAGCGTAGCCCATGGTGGACAGGGGAGCACAGATACGCAGTATTTT; cdr3_aa: CASSVAHGGQGSTDTQYF
v_call: TRBV10-2; d_call: -; j_call: TRBJ1-2; cdr3_nt: TGCGCCAGCAGTGAGGGCGGCCGCCTAAACTATGGCTACACCTTC; cdr3_aa: CASSEGGRLNYGYTF
v_call: TRBV15; d_call: -; j_call: TRBJ1-3; cdr3_nt: TGTGCCACCAGCAGAGCCCAGGGTGGTGGAAACACCATATATTTT; cdr3_aa: CATSRAQGGGNTIYF
v_call: TRBV6-5; d_call: TRBD1; j_call: TRBJ2-5; cdr3_nt: TGTGCCAGCACCAACAGGGGCGGGGAGACCCAGTACTTC; cdr3_aa: CASTNRGGETQYF